Following are 18 T cell receptor beta chains from one sample sequenced in a study of T cell responses to AZD1222 COVID-19 vaccine. The repertoire was sequenced with immunoSEQ multiplex PCR; TCRdb's copy has only in-frame clones and lacks some. The sample lists under 200,000 clones, 92% seen once, with approximately 1.3% in the top ten. This specimen was peripheral blood, taken 28 days after the second AZD1222 dose. These receptors came from an adult who received the AZD1222 COVID-19 vaccine.

This clone appeared a single time. This chain connects TRBV2 to TRBJ2-7, with D perhaps matching TRBD1 or TRBD2 (5 bases each). V was trimmed by 2 bases and J by 6 bases, leaving 17 bases between them. The length of the CDR3 is 15 residues. Per germline, CDR1 SNHLY and CDR2 FYNNEI. The CDR3 DNA is TGTGCCAGCAGTGAAAGTCGAGGGTTAGGGGTCGAGCAGTACTTC. The encoded protein is CASSESRGLGVEQYF.

The V gene is TRBV5-1, the J gene TRBJ2-3, with no clear D. Germline-derived CDR1 and CDR2 are SGHRS and YFSETQ. The CDR3 covers 13 residues. V lost 3 bases and J 0 bases, leaving 5 bases between the germline ends. This CDR3 reads CASSSPSTDTQYF. As DNA, the CDR3 is TGCGCCAGCAGCTCTCCTAGCACAGATACGCAGTATTTT. Filled out from reference TRBV5-1 and TRBJ2-3, the complete variable domain reads KAGVTQTPRYLIKTRGQQVTLSCSPISGHRSVSWYQQTPGQGLQFLFEYFSETQRNKGNFPGRFSGRQFSNSRSEMNVSTLELGDSALYLCASSSPSTDTQYFGPGTRLTVL.

This chain links TRBV6-7 with TRBJ2-7, with 7 bases aligning to TRBD2. TRBV6-7 is given ORF status, its function remaining uncertain. CDR3 length: 15 amino acids. V dropped 6 bases and J dropped 5; count of bases not matched to a gene: 13. The CDR3 spells CASSLAERESDEQYF. CDR3 DNA: TGTGCCAGCAGCCTCGCCGAGCGGGAATCAGACGAGCAGTACTTC.

This clone was observed once. The rearrangement joins TRBV5-1 to TRBJ1-2, with a possible D match to TRBD1 (5 bases). Per the germline V gene, CDR1 is SGHRS and CDR2 is YFSETQ. V was pared by 6 bases and J by 4 bases, with 19 bases between. This CDR3 is 15 amino acids long. As DNA, the CDR3 is TGCGCCAGCACCATGATTGGGGGGACGACCTATGGCTACACCTTC. Its protein is CASTMIGGTTYGYTF. The full variable domain, in which reference TRBV5-1 and TRBJ1-2 provide the parts outside the CDR3, is KAGVTQTPRYLIKTRGQQVTLSCSPISGHRSVSWYQQTPGQGLQFLFEYFSETQRNKGNFPGRFSGRQFSNSRSEMNVSTLELGDSALYLCASTMIGGTTYGYTFGSGTRLTVV.

This chain links TRBV7-2 with TRBJ2-5; TRBD2 aligns across 8 bases. Germline CDR1 and CDR2: SGHTA and FQGNSA. The CDR3 extends over 14 amino acids. Germline trimming cut 5 bases from V and 1 base from J; bases unmatched to any gene: 3. Here the CDR3 reads CASSLSGVQETQYF. The CDR3 bases are TGTGCCAGCAGCCTTAGCGGGGTCCAAGAGACCCAGTACTTC.

The chain employs TRBV2 and TRBJ1-1; TRBD1 might be the D (6 bases). The CDR3 covers 14 residues. The V gene's germline CDR1 is SNHLY and CDR2 FYNNEI. Trimming pared 3 bases from V and 3 bases from J, leaving 11 bases between. The CDR3, as DNA: TGTGCCAGCAGTGAGAGGGGGAGAGACACTGAAGCTTTCTTT. It specifies CASSERGRDTEAFF. Full variable domain (rest looked up from reference TRBV2 and TRBJ1-1): EPEVTQTPSHQVTQMGQEVILRCVPISNHLYFYWYRQILGQKVEFLVSFYNNEISEKSEIFDDQFSVERPDGSNFTLKIRSTKLEDSAMYFCASSERGRDTEAFFGQGTRLTVV.

The rearrangement joins TRBV18 to TRBJ2-2; the match to TRBD2 covers 7 bases. The length of the CDR3 is 16 residues. The J segment lost 6 bases and the V segment lost 3 bases, leaving 10 bases of the junction unmatched. Germline V gene lookup returns CDR1 KGHSH and CDR2 LQKENI. The CDR3 nucleotides read TGTGCCAGCTCACCGCGGGGGACCTCCGTGGCCGGGGAGCTGTTTTTT. Translated: CASSPRGTSVAGELFF. The whole variable domain, remainder taken from reference TRBV18 and TRBJ2-2, is NAGVMQNPRHLVRRRGQEARLRCSPMKGHSHVYWYRQLPEEGLKFMVYLQKENIIDESGMPKERFSAEFPKEGPSILRIQQVVRGDSAAYFCASSPRGTSVAGELFFGEGSRLTVL.

The V gene is TRBV9, the J gene TRBJ1-6, with a tentative D call TRBD1 (5 bases). Per germline, CDR1 SGDLS and CDR2 YYNGEE. This CDR3 comprises 16 residues. Trimming left V 3 bases short and J 10 bases short, with 20 bases between. The CDR3 reads CASSGSGGRDGSPLHF. CDR3 DNA sequence: TGTGCCAGCAGCGGCTCCGGGGGGAGGGATGGCTCACCCCTCCACTTT.

In nucleotides, the CDR3 is TGTGCCACCACAGGGTCGTCCGGAAACACCATATATTTT. Protein sequence: CATTGSSGNTIYF. The chain recombines TRBV28 with TRBJ1-3; D perhaps matches TRBD1 (6 bases). The V end lost 10 bases, the J end lost 4 bases, and 14 bases lay between the germline ends. The germline CDR1 and CDR2 sequences are MDHEN and SYDVKM. CDR3 length equals 13 residues.

This clone was seen only a few times. This chain links TRBV30 with TRBJ1-1; D is possibly TRBD1 (5 bases). From germline, CDR1 is GTSNPN and CDR2 SVGIG (reference sequence). V shed 0 bases and J shed 4 bases, with 9 bases lying between them. The CDR3 spans 13 residues. The CDR3 sequence is CAWSVIGATEAFF. CDR3 coding DNA: TGTGCCTGGAGTGTAATAGGGGCCACTGAAGCTTTCTTT.

This sequence joins TRBV14 and TRBJ1-4; D not resolved. This CDR3 comprises 14 residues. V lost 1 base and J 5 bases, leaving 8 bases between the germline ends. CDR1 and CDR2 from the germline V gene are SGHDN and FVKESK. CDR3 nucleotide sequence: TGTGCCAGCAGCCAAGGGAGGGCGAATGAAAAACTGTTTTTT. Encoded protein: CASSQGRANEKLFF. The whole variable domain, remainder taken from reference TRBV14 and TRBJ1-4, is EAGVTQFPSHSVIEKGQTVTLRCDPISGHDNLYWYRRVMGKEIKFLLHFVKESKQDESGMPNNRFLAERTGGTYSTLKVQPAELEDSGVYFCASSQGRANEKLFFGSGTQLSVL.

The V gene is TRBV11-2, the J gene TRBJ2-1; 9 nucleotides match TRBD1. J lost 8 bases, V lost 5 bases, and 22 bases had no gene match. The CDR3 covers 19 residues. Germline CDR1 and CDR2: SGHAT and FQNNGV. CDR3 loop: CASSTNPGTGMVVVDEQFF. CDR3 coding DNA: TGTGCCAGCAGCACCAATCCCGGGACAGGGATGGTCGTGGTCGATGAGCAGTTCTTC.

The chain couples TRBV5-4 to TRBJ1-2, with D perhaps matching TRBD1 (6 bases). V was clipped by 1 base and J by 7 bases, with 14 bases between them. The CDR3 has 14 residues. The germline CDR1 and CDR2 sequences are SGHNT and YYREEE (reference sequence). The CDR3 region has the DNA TGTGCCAGCAGCTTGTATGGGGGCACGGGTGGCTACACCTTC. It specifies CASSLYGGTGGYTF.

J is TRBJ1-1 and V is TRBV30; D is possibly TRBD1 (5 bases). V gave up 0 bases and J gave up 1 base, with 12 bases separating them. CDR1 and CDR2 (germline): GTSNPN, SVGIG (reference sequence). The CDR3 runs to 15 residues. CDR3 nucleotides: TGTGCCTGGAGTGTCTCCTGGACATCGAACACTGAAGCTTTCTTT. Protein product: CAWSVSWTSNTEAFF.

The J gene is TRBJ2-7, the V gene TRBV28, with 9 nucleotides matching TRBD2. Trimming took 3 bases from V and 2 from J; bases not matched to a gene: 14. Germline V gives CDR1 MDHEN, CDR2 SYDVKM. There are 18 residues in the CDR3. Here the CDR3 DNA reads TGTGCCAGCAGTTTTTACAAGCACCCGGGACTAGCTGCCTACGAGCAGTACTTC. Protein sequence: CASSFYKHPGLAAYEQYF.

This chain links TRBV4-2 with TRBJ1-6, with D unresolved. CDR3 size: 15 residues. CDR1 and CDR2 (germline): LGHNA, YNFKEQ. Trimming stripped 1 base from V and 0 bases from J, with 4 bases between. CDR3 amino acids: CASSQASSYNSPLHF. CDR3 in DNA: TGTGCCAGCAGCCAAGCGAGCTCCTATAATTCACCCCTCCACTTT.

This chain joins TRBV30 and TRBJ1-3; D unclear. The germline V gene encodes CDR1 GTSNPN and CDR2 SVGIG (reference sequence). Deletions cut 4 bases from V and 1 base from J, with 5 bases between. This CDR3 is 12 amino acids long. The CDR3 sequence: CAWIPSGNTIYF. The CDR3 DNA sequence: TGTGCCTGGATCCCTTCTGGAAACACCATATATTTT.

The chain recombines TRBV5-1 with TRBJ1-1; no firm D call. The CDR3 is made up of 13 amino acids. CDR1 and CDR2 (germline): SGHRS, YFSETQ. The ends were cut back, 7 bases at V and 5 bases at J, with 15 bases in the middle. CDR3 protein: CASGEALGTEAFF. The CDR3 nucleotides are TGCGCCAGCGGGGAGGCCCTTGGGACTGAAGCTTTCTTT. The full variable domain, its missing parts supplied by reference TRBV5-1 and TRBJ1-1, is KAGVTQTPRYLIKTRGQQVTLSCSPISGHRSVSWYQQTPGQGLQFLFEYFSETQRNKGNFPGRFSGRQFSNSRSEMNVSTLELGDSALYLCASGEALGTEAFFGQGTRLTVV.